Each of the 28 T cell receptor beta chains below was sequenced from the same sample in a study of T cells in Graves' hyperthyroidism and ophthalmopathy. What was amplified from RNA transcripts were TCR beta CDR3 regions. HTBI primers were the set used in a first-round RT-PCR of the TCR CDR3. TCRdb processed the multiplex PCR reads anew with MiXCR; each CDR3 protein has one entry. This table holds around 200,000 distinct CDR3 sequences, around 18% found once. The sample taken for sequencing was blood. The origin of the receptors is a man in his forties with Graves' hyperthyroidism.

This clonotype was detected ten times or more. The chain combines TRBV2 with TRBJ2-1; TRBD2 matches 8 bases. The CDR3 runs 14 residues. With V trimmed by 6 bases and J by 0 bases, 1 base remained unmatched. Germline V gene lookup returns CDR1 SNHLY and CDR2 FYNNEI. The CDR3 nucleotides read TGTGCCAGCAGCGGGACTAGCTCCTACAATGAGCAGTTCTTC. Translating it yields CASSGTSSYNEQFF.

This clonotype was recorded at least ten times. This rearrangement joins TRBV5-1 to TRBJ2-2; D may be TRBD1 (5 bases). Germline V gene data show CDR1 as SGHRS and CDR2 as YFSETQ. The V end lost 0 bases, the J end lost 2 bases, and 8 bases lay between the germline ends. This CDR3 is built from 15 residues. CDR3 DNA: TGCGCCAGCAGCTTGGAATGGACAAACACCGGGGAGCTGTTTTTT. The encoded protein is CASSLEWTNTGELFF.

On this clonotype: A much larger clonotype is one base distant, so this may be a read error. This chain links TRBV29-1 with TRBJ1-1; D remains ambiguous. CDR3 length: 12 amino acids. With 7 bases removed from V and 1 base from J, the gap between germline ends came to 10 bases. The germline CDR1 and CDR2 sequences are SQVTM and ANQGSEA. The CDR3 sequence is CSAATGNTEAFF. The CDR3 DNA reads as TGCAGCGCTGCGACGGGGAACACTGAAGCTTTCTTT. The full variable domain, in which reference TRBV29-1 and TRBJ1-1 provide the parts outside the CDR3, is SAVISQKPSRDICQRGTSLTIQCQVDSQVTMMFWYRQQPGQSLTLIATANQGSEATYESGFVIDKFPISRPNLTFSTLTVSNMSPEDSSIYLCSAATGNTEAFFGQGTRLTVV.

This clonotype was counted many times. The genes are TRBV2 and TRBJ2-5, with D possibly matching TRBD1 (6 bases). V was clipped by 6 bases and J by 3 bases, with 14 bases between them. The CDR3 runs to 14 residues. Germline loops: CDR1 SNHLY, CDR2 FYNNEI. CDR3 in DNA: TGTGCCAGCAGCGAGGTAACAGGGAAAGAGACCCAGTACTTC. As protein: CASSEVTGKETQYF.

To note about this clonotype: A much larger clone sits a single nucleotide away, making a read error possible. This chain joins TRBV5-5 and TRBJ1-2, with TRBD1 matching over 7 bases. Germline CDR1 and CDR2: SGHKS and YYEKEE (reference sequence). The CDR3 has 13 residues. The CDR3 spells CVSSKTGLYGYTF. The CDR3 DNA is TGTGTCAGCAGCAAGACAGGGCTCTATGGCTACACCTTC.

This rearrangement joins TRBV6-6 to TRBJ1-6, with 7 bases identical to TRBD1. Trimming removed 2 bases from V and 10 bases from J; junction bases left unmatched: 2. The CDR3 is made up of 13 amino acids. The germline V gene encodes CDR1 MNHNY and CDR2 SVGAGI (reference sequence). The CDR3 DNA sequence: TGTGCCAGCAGTTACAGGGGGCAGTCACCCCTCCACTTT. Translation gives CASSYRGQSPLHF.

This clonotype was picked up a small number of times. CDR3 nucleotide sequence: TGTGCCAGCAGCCAAGAAGGGACTCGGAGAGCTTCTGAGCAGTTCTTC. It codes for CASSQEGTRRASEQFF. The chain is built from TRBV4-2 and TRBJ2-1, with D tentatively TRBD2 (6 bases). The V end lost 0 bases, the J end lost 9 bases, and 18 bases lay between the germline ends. CDR3 length: 16 residues. Germline loops: CDR1 LGHNA, CDR2 YNFKEQ.

This clonotype was recorded many times. This rearrangement joins TRBV12-3 or TRBV12-4 to TRBJ2-3; D uncertain. The CDR3 spans 14 residues. V lost 4 bases and J lost 1, with 9 bases in between. As DNA, the CDR3 is TGTGCCAGCAGTTCTCGTTGGGGCACAGATACGCAGTATTTT. Amino acid sequence: CASSSRWGTDTQYF.

The chain employs TRBV19 and TRBJ1-6; D possibly corresponds to TRBD1 (5 bases). Trimming left V 5 bases short and J 7 bases short, with 9 bases between. Germline CDR1 and CDR2: LNHDA and SQIVND (reference sequence). The CDR3 length is 13 residues. CDR3 coding DNA: TGTGCCAGTAGTTCGGGGGAGAATTCACCCCTCCACTTT. It encodes CASSSGENSPLHF. Drawing the rest from reference TRBV19 and TRBJ1-6, the complete variable domain is DGGITQSPKYLFRKEGQNVTLSCEQNLNHDAMYWYRQDPGQGLRLIYYSQIVNDFQKGDIAEGYSVSREKKESFPLTVTSAQKNPTAFYLCASSSGENSPLHFGNGTRLTVT.

In its sample, this clonotype was seen many times. The V gene is TRBV5-1, the J gene TRBJ2-2; D may be TRBD1 (5 bases). The ends were cut back, 4 bases at V and 4 bases at J, with 8 bases in the middle. Germline values: CDR1 SGHRS, CDR2 YFSETQ. This CDR3 spans 13 amino acids. In DNA, the CDR3 is TGCGCCAGCAGCCCAGGGTCCACCGGGGAGCTGTTTTTT. It specifies CASSPGSTGELFF.

The sample holds many counts of this clonotype. The CDR3 region has the DNA TGTGCCAGCAGTTTATGGCATAGAATAGCGGGGCCTAGCACAGATACGCAGTATTTT. Translating gives CASSLWHRIAGPSTDTQYF. This chain joins TRBV28 and TRBJ2-3, with 8 positions matching TRBD2. J lost 0 bases, V lost 0 bases, and 11 bases had no gene match. Germline V lookup: CDR1 MDHEN, CDR2 SYDVKM. The CDR3 runs to 19 residues. Combining the CDR3 with reference TRBV28 and TRBJ2-3 gives the whole variable domain DVKVTQSSRYLVKRTGEKVFLECVQDMDHENMFWYRQDPGLGLRLIYFSYDVKMKEKGDIPEGYSVSREKKERFSLILESASTNQTSMYLCASSLWHRIAGPSTDTQYFGPGTRLTVL.

This clonotype was detected ten times or more. V and J are TRBV20-1 and TRBJ1-4; D is perhaps TRBD1 (5 bases). The CDR3 length is 14 residues. Looked up from germline, CDR1 is DFQATT and CDR2 is SNEGSKA (reference sequence). V lost 4 bases and J lost 0, with 9 bases in between. CDR3 nucleotides: TGCAGTGCTACCCGACAGCCAACTAATGAAAAACTGTTTTTT. It yields the protein CSATRQPTNEKLFF.

This clonotype was counted many times. The genes are TRBV2 and TRBJ2-5; weak D call: TRBD1 (5 bases). Per the germline V gene, CDR1 is SNHLY and CDR2 is FYNNEI. V shed 2 bases and J shed 5 bases, with 12 bases lying between them. The CDR3 sequence is 14 residues long. In nucleotides, the CDR3 is TGTGCCAGCAGTGAACAGGGAATGGGGGAGACCCAGTACTTC. Translating gives CASSEQGMGETQYF.

About this clonotype: This may be a read error: a much more frequent sequence differs by one nucleotide. Here the CDR3 reads CASSRVVGKIEAFF. CDR3 bases: TGTGCCAGCTCACGGGTCGTTGGAAAAATCGAAGCTTTCTTT. V gene TRBV18 combines with J gene TRBJ1-1, with D unclear. The CDR3 extends over 14 amino acids. Between the trimmed V and J ends, which lost 4 bases and 8 bases, there was a span of 17 bases. Germline V gene data show CDR1 as KGHSH and CDR2 as LQKENI.

The J gene is TRBJ1-1, the V gene TRBV20-1, with 7 bases matching TRBD1. V lost 5 bases, J lost 11 bases, and 17 bases stayed unmatched. The V gene's germline CDR1 is DFQATT and CDR2 SNEGSKA (reference sequence). This CDR3 spans 14 amino acids. The CDR3 loop reads CSAYLADRRLSAFF. DNA for the CDR3: TGCAGTGCTTATCTTGCGGACAGGAGGCTTAGCGCTTTCTTT.

This clonotype was counted many times. The chain couples TRBV5-1 to TRBJ2-7; the D gene is possibly TRBD2 (5 bases). The germline CDR1 and CDR2 sequences are SGHRS and YFSETQ. The CDR3 covers 13 residues. Trimming removed 4 bases at V and 4 bases at J, with 12 bases between. DNA for the CDR3: TGCGCCAGCAGCACCCGTTCGGGGTACGAGCAGTACTTC. Amino acid sequence: CASSTRSGYEQYF.

This clonotype was seen many times. The CDR3 nucleotides are TGCAGCGTTGACGGCCGGGACAGGGGGCTAGAGACCCAGTACTTC. Residues: CSVDGRDRGLETQYF. This chain links TRBV29-1 with TRBJ2-5; 12 bases are a match to TRBD1. The CDR3 covers 15 residues. Germline CDR1 SQVTM, CDR2 ANQGSEA. V dropped 3 bases and J dropped 4; count of bases not matched to a gene: 6.

This chain uses TRBV7-3 with TRBJ2-3; 14 bases are shared with TRBD2. The CDR3 is made up of 17 amino acids. The J segment lost 1 base and the V segment lost 7 bases, leaving 7 bases of the junction unmatched. Germline V gives CDR1 SGHTA, CDR2 FQGTGA. CDR3 in amino acids: CASNRLAGGPGTDTQYF. Written as DNA, the CDR3 is TGTGCCAGCAACCGACTAGCGGGGGGGCCCGGCACAGATACGCAGTATTTT.

This clonotype was counted at least ten times. The chain joins TRBV7-3 to TRBJ1-1; perhaps TRBD1 as D (6 bases). V lost 5 bases to trimming and J lost 1 base, with 11 bases between them. CDR3 size: 14 residues. Germline V CDR1 and CDR2: SGHTA, FQGTGA. The CDR3 sequence: CASSPGGPNTEAFF. The CDR3 nucleotides read TGTGCCAGCAGCCCCGGGGGGCCGAACACTGAAGCTTTCTTT.

This clonotype was detected a few times. The genes are TRBV5-1 and TRBJ2-6; D may be TRBD1 (5 bases). The V and J ends lost 4 bases and 1 base respectively, with 6 bases between them. The CDR3 is 14 residues long. Germline CDR1 reads SGHRS; CDR2 reads YFSETQ. The CDR3 region has the DNA TGCGCCAGCAGCCAGGGTTCTGGGGCCAACGTCCTGACTTTC. Amino acids: CASSQGSGANVLTF.

The chain's CDR3 is CASRERTGRYTEAFF. CDR3 DNA: TGTGCCAGCAGAGAACGGACAGGGAGGTACACTGAAGCTTTCTTT. This chain joins TRBV6-2 or TRBV6-3 and TRBJ1-1, with 8 bases identical to TRBD1. The CDR3 has 15 residues. The V segment lost 6 bases and the J segment 3 bases; nucleotides outside the gene matches: 9. Germline V gene sequence: CDR1 MNHEY, CDR2 SVGEGT.

This clonotype was recorded at least ten times. V gene TRBV20-1 combines with J gene TRBJ1-6; TRBD1 matches 7 bases. V shed 1 base and J 13 bases; nucleotides not matched to a gene: 7. CDR3 length: 13 residues. Germline loops: CDR1 DFQATT, CDR2 SNEGSKA (reference sequence). CDR3 DNA: TGCAGTGCTAGAGCTGACAGGGAGGCGCCCCTCCACTTT. This gives the protein CSARADREAPLHF.

Worth noting for this clonotype: Germline and junction disagree at one end, which may indicate a read error. The rearrangement uses TRBV7-2 and TRBJ2-3; possible D gene TRBD2, 6 bases. The CDR3 totals 14 residues. The V gene's germline CDR1 is SGHTA and CDR2 FQGNSA. CDR3 sequence: CASRVGGRTDTQYF. CDR3 nucleotides: TGTGCCAGCAGGGTGGGGGGTCGCACAGATACACAGTATTTT.

This clonotype has ten or more counts. A junction boundary mismatches the germline segment, possibly from a read error. The chain couples TRBV7-2 to TRBJ1-2; a possible D gene is TRBD1 (6 bases). The CDR3 spans 15 residues. Germline loops: CDR1 SGHTA, CDR2 FQGNSA. CDR3 region: CASSLGQAQIYDYTF. CDR3 nucleotide sequence: TGTGCCAGCAGCTTAGGACAGGCCCAAATCTATGACTACACCTTC.

This clonotype turned up a few times. J is TRBJ1-6 and V is TRBV7-9; D gene ambiguous. This CDR3 has 14 amino acids. V was shortened by 9 bases and J by 6 bases, with 15 bases between the two germline ends. The germline V gene has CDR1 SEHNR and CDR2 FQNEAQ (reference sequence). CDR3 protein: CASTWGRANSPLHF. The CDR3 nucleotides are TGTGCCAGTACCTGGGGAAGAGCTAATTCACCCCTCCACTTT.

This clonotype has at least ten counts. This chain uses TRBV11-2 with TRBJ2-1, with 8 positions matching TRBD2. Germline CDR1 reads SGHAT; CDR2 reads FQNNGV. Trimming removed 1 base from V and 8 bases from J; junction bases left unmatched: 13. This CDR3 has 17 amino acids. The chain's CDR3 is CASSLGTSLIVRHEQFF. CDR3 nucleotide sequence: TGTGCCAGCAGCTTAGGGACTAGCTTGATTGTCCGGCATGAGCAGTTCTTC.

This clonotype has ten or more counts. The genes are TRBV28 and TRBJ2-3; 16 nucleotides agree with TRBD2. CDR3 length: 18 residues. CDR1 MDHEN and CDR2 SYDVKM come from the germline V gene. Trimming cost V 4 bases and J 1 base; bases outside gene matches: 5. The CDR3 is CASSSGLAGGAGTDTQYF. For the CDR3, the DNA is TGTGCCAGCAGTTCGGGACTAGCGGGGGGGGCTGGCACAGATACGCAGTATTTT.

At least ten counts were recorded for this clonotype. The chain employs TRBV28 and TRBJ2-5, with 9 bases identical to TRBD1. The CDR3 consists of 17 residues. Germline V CDR1 and CDR2: MDHEN, SYDVKM. The V gene end was trimmed by 5 bases and the J gene end by 2 bases; junction bases not matched to a gene: 12. The CDR3 protein is CASSAPGTGMFQETQYF. Written as DNA, the CDR3 is TGTGCCAGCAGTGCTCCAGGGACAGGGATGTTTCAAGAGACCCAGTACTTC.